The rows below give T cell receptor beta chains drawn from one sample of a study of Graves' ophthalmopathy and Graves' hyperthyroidism. MiXCR, run by TCRdb on the multiplex PCR reads, gives a single entry per CDR3 protein. The table lists about 620,000 distinct CDR3 sequences, about 20% of them singletons. The sequencing input was peripheral blood. The source of these receptors is a woman aged 18-35 years with stable Graves' hyperthyroidism. Some clones in this sample may be carry-over from other donors' samples. Both conserved end residues are part of each CDR3. D genes are given only for firm matches. A clone size is listed for some rows: how often the clone was seen (once, few, many), or a class if it is expanded.

V	D	J	size	CDR3	DNA
TRBV28	TRBD1	TRBJ2-4	many	CASSSQTWQGANIQYF	TGTGCCAGCAGTTCCCAGACCTGGCAGGGGGCAAACATTCAGTACTTC
TRBV9	.	TRBJ1-3	many	CASSVEGGNTIYF	TGTGCCAGCAGCGTAGAAGGTGGAAACACCATATATTTT
TRBV12-3/TRBV12-4	TRBD1	TRBJ1-2	many	CASSRDRGLGGPHGYTF	TGTGCCAGCAGTCGGGACAGGGGGCTAGGCGGGCCTCACGGCTACACCTTC
TRBV10-3	.	TRBJ1-1	.	CAISGQFFTEAFF	TGTGCCATCAGTGGCCAGTTTTTCACTGAAGCTTTCTTT
TRBV14	.	TRBJ1-1	many	CASSWGWTEAFF	TGTGCCAGCAGCTGGGGTTGGACTGAAGCTTTCTTT
TRBV10-3	TRBD2	TRBJ2-7	many	CAIHGGRQYF	TGTGCCATCCACGGCGGGAGGCAGTACTTC
TRBV20-1	.	TRBJ2-7	many	CSANPGFF	TGCAGTGCCAACCCTGGGTTTTTC
TRBV2	TRBD1	TRBJ1-1	few	CAGTRQGQMNTEAFF	TGTGCCGGCACCCGACAGGGCCAAATGAACACTGAAGCTTTCTTT
TRBV6-2/TRBV6-3	.	TRBJ1-2	many	CASSYTFESDGYTF	TGTGCCAGCAGTTACACGTTTGAAAGCGACGGCTACACCTTC
TRBV6-1	.	TRBJ1-2	many	CASSEYTTGYGYTF	TGTGCCAGCAGTGAGTACACGACGGGTTATGGCTACACCTTC
TRBV30	TRBD1	TRBJ1-6	many	CAWGDRVGSPLHF	TGTGCCTGGGGGGACAGGGTCGGTTCACCCCTCCACTTT
TRBV20-1	.	TRBJ1-3	many	CSASRQSSGNTIYF	TGCAGTGCTAGTCGGCAATCCTCTGGAAACACCATATATTTT
TRBV7-9	TRBD1	TRBJ2-7	.	CATSDGQGASYEQCF	TGTGCCACCAGCGACGGACAGGGGGCAAGCTACGAGCAGTGCTTC
TRBV12-3/TRBV12-4	TRBD2	TRBJ2-7	many	CASRTSGGLDEQYF	TGTGCCAGCAGGACTAGCGGGGGGTTGGACGAGCAGTACTTC
TRBV30	.	TRBJ1-2	many	CAWHQGGNGYTF	TGTGCCTGGCACCAAGGGGGTAATGGCTACACCTTC
TRBV6-1	TRBD1	TRBJ1-5	many	CASSRDRGLSNQPQHF	TGTGCCAGCAGCAGGGACAGGGGGCTTAGCAATCAGCCCCAGCATTTT
TRBV6-2/TRBV6-3	.	TRBJ1-5	many	CASSSINQPQHF	TGTGCCAGCAGTTCGATAAATCAGCCCCAGCATTTT
TRBV29-1	.	TRBJ1-2	.	CSVDIEAQNYGYTF	TGCAGCGTTGATATAGAGGCACAAAACTATGGCTACACCTTC
TRBV3-1	TRBD1	TRBJ1-5	.	CASSLNRGSQPQHF	TGTGCCAGCAGCCTAAACAGGGGAAGTCAGCCCCAGCATTTT
TRBV12-3/TRBV12-4	.	TRBJ1-1	few	CASSLNQGAEAFF	TGTGCCAGCAGTTTAAATCAGGGCGCTGAAGCTTTCTTT
TRBV29-1	TRBD1	TRBJ1-1	many	CSVGYRGDTEAFF	TGCAGCGTTGGTTACAGGGGTGACACTGAAGCTTTCTTT
TRBV7-9	.	TRBJ1-2	many	CASSPGQHTTHFYTF	TGTGCCAGCAGCCCCGGCCAACACACAACCCACTTCTACACCTTC
TRBV12-3/TRBV12-4	.	TRBJ1-2	many	CASSPMFQGQGYTF	TGTGCCAGCAGTCCTATGTTTCAGGGGCAAGGCTACACCTTC
TRBV20-1	.	TRBJ2-2	many	CSAPDTRSTGELFF	TGCAGTGCCCCGGACACCAGGTCCACCGGGGAGCTGTTTTTT
TRBV12-3/TRBV12-4	.	TRBJ1-1	few	CASTAMNTEAFF	TGTGCCAGTACAGCCATGAACACTGAAGCTTTCTTT
TRBV2	.	TRBJ2-7	.	CASSGEGKQYF	TGTGCCAGCAGTGGTGAGGGTAAGCAGTACTTC
TRBV28	.	TRBJ1-6	many	CAIGQSPLHF	TGTGCCATCGGGCAGTCACCCCTCCACTTT
TRBV5-6	.	TRBJ1-1	many	CASSSGLVQAFF	TGTGCCAGCAGTTCTGGACTCGTTCAAGCTTTCTTT
TRBV12-3/TRBV12-4	.	TRBJ2-7	many	CASSFKFGSYEQYF	TGTGCCAGCAGTTTTAAGTTCGGCAGTTACGAGCAGTACTTC
TRBV19	.	TRBJ2-7	many	CASSIDRSYEQYF	TGTGCCAGTAGTATTGACAGATCCTACGAGCAGTACTTC
TRBV20-1	.	TRBJ1-1	many	CSARDMSLEAFF	TGCAGTGCTAGAGATATGAGTCTCGAAGCTTTCTTT
TRBV27	TRBD1	TRBJ1-1	many	CASSDIMGQGWTEAFF	TGTGCCAGCAGTGACATAATGGGACAGGGCTGGACTGAAGCTTTCTTT
TRBV7-9	.	TRBJ1-1	few	CASSLDRLGPEAFF	TGTGCCAGCAGCCTCGACAGGCTCGGGCCTGAAGCTTTCTTT